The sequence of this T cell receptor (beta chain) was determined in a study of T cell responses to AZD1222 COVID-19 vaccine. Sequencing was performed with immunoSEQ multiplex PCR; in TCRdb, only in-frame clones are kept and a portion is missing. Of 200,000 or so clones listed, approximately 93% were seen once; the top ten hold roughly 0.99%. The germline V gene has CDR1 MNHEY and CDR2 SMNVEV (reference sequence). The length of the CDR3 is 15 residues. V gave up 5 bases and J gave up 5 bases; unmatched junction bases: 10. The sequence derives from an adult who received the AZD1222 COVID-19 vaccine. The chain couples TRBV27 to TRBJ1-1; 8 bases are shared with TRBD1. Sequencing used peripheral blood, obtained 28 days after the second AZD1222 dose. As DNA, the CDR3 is TGTGCCAGCAGTCAGGGACAGGTAGAAAGGACTGAAGCTTTCTTT. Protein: CASSQGQVERTEAFF.